These 16 T cell receptor beta chains were sequenced from one sample in a study of T-cell memory formation after mild COVID-19. TCRdb analysed the 5' RACE reads with MiXCR anew, one entry per CDR3 protein. The sample consists of about 360,000 distinct CDR3 sequences, around an eighth of them appearing once. The sequenced sample consisted of PBMCs or a T cell subset sorted from them (not recorded which). The receptors originated from a young man who had mild COVID-19 (a few samples of this study predate the infection). Cell type and time point are not known.

Only a few counts were recorded for this clonotype. This chain joins TRBV5-1 and TRBJ1-5; no firm D call. This CDR3 has 16 residues. Trimming removed 0 bases at V and 4 bases at J, with 14 bases between. Per the germline V gene, CDR1 is SGHRS and CDR2 is YFSETQ. DNA of the CDR3: TGCGCCAGCAGCTTGGTCCCTGCTGGAGGAAATCAGCCCCAGCATTTT. Protein product: CASSLVPAGGNQPQHF.

This clonotype was seen at least ten times. This chain links TRBV5-1 with TRBJ2-2; D is perhaps TRBD1 (6 bases). V lost 5 bases to trimming and J lost 1 base, with 9 bases between them. This CDR3 is 14 amino acids long. From germline, CDR1 is SGHRS and CDR2 YFSETQ. The CDR3 sequence: CASRPTGNTGELFF. As DNA, the CDR3 is TGCGCCAGCAGGCCGACAGGGAACACCGGGGAGCTGTTTTTT.

This chain links TRBV7-2 with TRBJ1-1; tentative D call: TRBD1 (5 bases). Germline lookup yields CDR1 SGHTA and CDR2 FQGNSA. V was cut by 6 bases and J by 6 bases, with 14 bases left in between. There are 13 residues in the CDR3. The CDR3 DNA reads as TGTGCCAGCAGGATCGGGGGTTTCGCTGAAGCTTTCTTT. It yields the protein CASRIGGFAEAFF.

J is TRBJ2-5 and V is TRBV3-1; 16 bases agree with TRBD2. Germline CDR1 LGHDT, CDR2 YNNKEL (reference sequence). V was clipped by 3 bases and J by 4 bases; unmatched bases: 5. The length of the CDR3 is 17 residues. The CDR3 sequence is CASSQGLAGGQGETQYF. The CDR3 DNA reads TGTGCCAGCAGCCAGGGACTAGCGGGGGGGCAGGGAGAGACCCAGTACTTC.

The chain uses TRBV5-1 and TRBJ2-2, with D perhaps TRBD1 (6 bases). Germline assignment: CDR1 SGHRS and CDR2 YFSETQ. Between the trimmed V and J ends, which lost 4 bases and 0 bases, there was a span of 16 bases. The CDR3 contains 17 residues. The CDR3 DNA follows: TGCGCCAGCAGCCGTCCCGGGACACTCGCGAACACCGGGGAGCTGTTTTTT. Protein product: CASSRPGTLANTGELFF.

The J gene is TRBJ2-1, the V gene TRBV29-1; D not resolved. V lost 0 bases and J lost 8, with 5 bases in between. The CDR3 has 11 residues. Germline-derived CDR1 and CDR2 are SQVTM and ANQGSEA. The CDR3: CSVEDWDEQFF. In nucleotides, the CDR3 is TGCAGCGTTGAAGATTGGGATGAGCAGTTCTTC.

This chain links TRBV5-1 with TRBJ2-5, with 10 bases matching TRBD1. Germline-derived CDR1 and CDR2 are SGHRS and YFSETQ. J was trimmed by 3 bases and V by 2 bases; bases with no gene match: 1. This CDR3 is built from 14 residues. The CDR3 loop is CASSFGTGEETQYF. The CDR3 nucleotides are TGCGCCAGCAGCTTCGGGACAGGGGAAGAGACCCAGTACTTC.

In this sample, this clonotype turned up a few times. This chain uses TRBV30 with TRBJ1-5; 7 bases align to TRBD1. V was clipped by 4 bases and J by 5 bases; unmatched bases: 11. This CDR3 is built from 15 residues. The V gene's germline CDR1 is GTSNPN and CDR2 SVGIG (reference sequence). Written as DNA, the CDR3 is TGTGCCTGGAAATCTCCGGACAGGAGAGATCAGCCCCAGCATTTT. Its translation is CAWKSPDRRDQPQHF.

The chain combines TRBV4-2 with TRBJ1-5, with D hard to call. Germline values: CDR1 LGHNA, CDR2 YNFKEQ. The CDR3 is made up of 17 amino acids. Trimming took 1 base from V and 2 from J, leaving 15 bases between them. In nucleotides, the CDR3 is TGTGCCAGCAGCCAAGTTCGACATGGAACGGGCAATCAGCCCCAGCATTTT. This translates into CASSQVRHGTGNQPQHF.

The rearrangement uses TRBV19 and TRBJ2-3, with D perhaps given as TRBD1 or TRBD2 (6 bases each). Trimming removed 7 bases from V and 2 bases from J, with 16 bases in between. The CDR3 spans 15 residues. Germline V CDR1 and CDR2: LNHDA, SQIVND (reference sequence). The DNA for the CDR3 is TGTGCCAGTAAGTGGGGGGCTGGCCCCACAGATACGCAGTATTTT. Amino acids: CASKWGAGPTDTQYF.

CDR3 sequence (DNA): TGTGCCAGCAGCGTAGCGGTGAACTACGAGCAGTACTTC. Protein: CASSVAVNYEQYF. V is TRBV9 and J is TRBJ2-7, with D uncertain. This CDR3 is 13 amino acids long. CDR1 SGDLS and CDR2 YYNGEE come from the germline V gene. Trimming removed 0 bases from V and 3 bases from J, with 7 bases in between.

The chain carries TRBV5-1 and TRBJ1-2; 7 bases align to TRBD1. The CDR3 length is 16 residues. CDR1 and CDR2 from the germline V gene are SGHRS and YFSETQ. The V and J ends lost 4 bases and 0 bases, in that order; junction bases with no gene match: 9. The CDR3 region is CASSPGTAGTNYGYTF. CDR3 bases: TGCGCCAGCAGCCCTGGGACAGCGGGGACTAACTATGGCTACACCTTC.

The chain carries TRBV7-6 and TRBJ2-7; 7 positions agree with TRBD2. Germline trimming cut 5 bases from V and 5 bases from J; bases unmatched to any gene: 6. The CDR3 totals 13 residues. Germline V gives CDR1 SGHVS, CDR2 FNYEAQ. In nucleotides, the CDR3 is TGTGCCAGCAGCAACCCGGGGGGACACGAGCAGTACGTC. This encodes CASSNPGGHEQYV.

The chain is built from TRBV7-3 and TRBJ2-2; D unclear. The CDR3 has 14 amino acids. Germline CDR1 SGHTA, CDR2 FQGTGA. Trimming removed 5 bases from V and 0 bases from J, with 7 bases in between. In DNA form, the CDR3 reads TGTGCCAGCAGCAATCAGGCGAACACCGGGGAGCTGTTTTTT. Translated, it gives CASSNQANTGELFF.

The chain uses TRBV6-6 and TRBJ2-7, with D perhaps TRBD2 (6 bases). Between the trimmed V and J ends, which lost 2 bases and 4 bases, there was a span of 12 bases. The germline V gene has CDR1 MNHNY and CDR2 SVGAGI (reference sequence). This CDR3 is built from 14 residues. The CDR3 here is CASSYRGTSYEQYV. The CDR3, as DNA: TGTGCCAGCAGTTACCGCGGGACGTCATACGAGCAGTACGTC.

V and J are TRBV5-1 and TRBJ2-5; no firm D call. There are 15 residues in the CDR3. V was shortened by 1 base and J by 2 bases, with 12 bases between the two germline ends. Germline V gene sequence: CDR1 SGHRS, CDR2 YFSETQ. In DNA form, the CDR3 reads TGCGCCAGCAGCTTGATACCGAACCCACAAGAGACCCAGTACTTC. It is translated as CASSLIPNPQETQYF. Full variable domain (outside the CDR3, taken from reference TRBV5-1 and TRBJ2-5): KAGVTQTPRYLIKTRGQQVTLSCSPISGHRSVSWYQQTPGQGLQFLFEYFSETQRNKGNFPGRFSGRQFSNSRSEMNVSTLELGDSALYLCASSLIPNPQETQYFGPGTRLLVL.